What follows describes a single TCR beta chain. The target antigen is unknown. CDR3 size: 15 residues. Germline values: CDR1 SGHDT, CDR2 YYEEEE. The V and J ends lost 0 bases and 2 bases respectively, with 9 bases between them. The record originates from a study of cytomegalovirus exposure and HLA in healthy donors. Study in general: In an earlier analysis, around 120 million unique TCR beta sequences were found from about 190 million T cells.

General study results and limits: Later genetic work tied a missense DCLRE1C variant to beta-chain V and J trimming. Sequencing had likely introduced a cluster of highly shared sequence variants as an artifact.

The donors, nominally healthy at sampling, likely had unrecorded immune exposures. The PCR contained 60 Vbeta and 13 Jbeta primers. The method was immunoSEQ multiplex PCR; TCRdb's version includes in-frame clones alone and lacks a portion of them. The data contain under 150,000 clones, around 70% of them singletons. The chain carries TRBV5-6 and TRBJ2-4; D possibly corresponds to TRBD1 (5 bases). This clonotype was obtained from a woman between 18 and 29 years old in good health and CMV-seronegative. Sequencing used PBMCs. DNA of the CDR3: TGTGCCAGCAGCTTGGAGGGGCTGACCAAAAACATTCAGTACTTC. Translation: CASSLEGLTKNIQYF.